These T cell receptor beta chains were read from a single sample in a study of long-term antiretroviral therapy in people with HIV. The assay was immunoSEQ multiplex PCR, and TCRdb's table has in-frame clones only and misses some. The top ten clones hold around 5% of a sample with about 42,000 clones, roughly nine tenths of them seen once. The sample in question was unsorted PBMCs, obtained 0.1 years before starting antiretroviral therapy. Receptor source: a woman in her forties or fifties with HIV. Both conserved end residues are part of each CDR3. The D gene is left open where the match is weak. The size field is filled for only some rows; it gives once, few, many or a size class.

j_call | d_call | clone_size | v_call | cdr3_nt | cdr3_aa
TRBJ1-4 | . | . | TRBV15 | TGTGCCACCAGCAGAGATATCGCAGCTAATGAAAAACTGTTTTTT | CATSRDIAANEKLFF
TRBJ2-2 | . | . | TRBV7-9 | TGTGCCAGCAGCCCCCTCTCTACCGGGGAGCTGTTTTTT | CASSPLSTGELFF
TRBJ2-5 | . | . | TRBV10-3 | TGTGCCATCAGTGAGTCGACCAGCCAAGAGACCCAGTACTTC | CAISESTSQETQYF
TRBJ2-1 | . | once | TRBV7-2 | TGTGCCAGCAGCCCCAGGGACGGTCAGTTCTTC | CASSPRDGQFF
TRBJ2-5 | TRBD2 | few | TRBV19 | TGTGCCAGTAGTATAGCCCTCGGGGGGGGCAGAGAGACCCAGTACTTC | CASSIALGGGRETQYF
TRBJ2-3 | . | . | TRBV13 | TGTGCCAGCAGCGCCGGTGGGGGGACGGATACGCAGTATTTT | CASSAGGGTDTQYF
TRBJ1-6 | TRBD1 | . | TRBV7-9 | TGTGCCAGCGAGGGGACAGCTAATTCACCCCTCCACTTT | CASEGTANSPLHF
TRBJ2-7 | TRBD1 | once | TRBV12-5 | TGTGCTAGTGGTTTGGTGAGGGAACCCGGGACAGGTACCTACGAGCAGTACTTC | CASGLVREPGTGTYEQYF
TRBJ1-1 | . | . | TRBV20-1 | TGCAGTGCTACAGACCCTCCTGAAGCTTTCTTT | CSATDPPEAFF
TRBJ1-4 | . | . | TRBV30 | TGTGCCTCGGGGGAGTACCTTAATGAAAAACTGTTTTTT | CASGEYLNEKLFF
TRBJ2-1 | TRBD1 | once | TRBV7-3 | TGTGCCAGCAGCGCCGGGACAGCATCCTACAATGAGCAGTTCTTC | CASSAGTASYNEQFF